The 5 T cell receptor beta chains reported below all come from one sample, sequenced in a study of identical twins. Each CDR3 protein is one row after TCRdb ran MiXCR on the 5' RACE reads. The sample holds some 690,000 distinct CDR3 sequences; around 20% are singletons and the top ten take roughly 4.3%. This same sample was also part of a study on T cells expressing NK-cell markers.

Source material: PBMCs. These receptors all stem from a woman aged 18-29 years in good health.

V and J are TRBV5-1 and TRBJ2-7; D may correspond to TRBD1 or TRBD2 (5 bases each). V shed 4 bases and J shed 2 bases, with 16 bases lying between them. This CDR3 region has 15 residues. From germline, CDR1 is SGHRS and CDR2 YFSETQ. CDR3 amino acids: CASSPSGPRTYEQYF. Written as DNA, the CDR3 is TGCGCCAGCAGCCCCTCGGGACCCAGGACCTACGAGCAGTACTTC.

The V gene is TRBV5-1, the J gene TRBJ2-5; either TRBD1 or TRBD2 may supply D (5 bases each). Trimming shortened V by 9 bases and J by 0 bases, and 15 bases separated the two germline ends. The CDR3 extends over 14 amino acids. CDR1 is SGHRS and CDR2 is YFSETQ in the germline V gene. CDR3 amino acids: CATGPGTYQETQYF. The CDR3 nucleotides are TGCGCCACCGGTCCCGGGACGTACCAAGAGACCCAGTACTTC. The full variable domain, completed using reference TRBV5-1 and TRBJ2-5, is KAGVTQTPRYLIKTRGQQVTLSCSPISGHRSVSWYQQTPGQGLQFLFEYFSETQRNKGNFPGRFSGRQFSNSRSEMNVSTLELGDSALYLCATGPGTYQETQYFGPGTRLLVL.

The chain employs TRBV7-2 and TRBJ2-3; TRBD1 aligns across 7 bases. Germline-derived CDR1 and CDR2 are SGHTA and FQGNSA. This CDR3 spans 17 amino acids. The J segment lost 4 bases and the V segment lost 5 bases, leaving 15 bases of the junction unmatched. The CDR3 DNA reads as TGTGCCAGCAGCGCCAAATCGACAGGGATGGGAGCAGATACGCAGTATTTT. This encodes CASSAKSTGMGADTQYF.

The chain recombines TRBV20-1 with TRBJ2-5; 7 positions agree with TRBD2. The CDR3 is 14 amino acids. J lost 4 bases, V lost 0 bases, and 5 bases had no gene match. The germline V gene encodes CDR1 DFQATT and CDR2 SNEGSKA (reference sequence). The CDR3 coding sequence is TGCAGTGCTAGAGAGCCGGGGGGATCAGAGACCCAGTACTTC. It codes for CSAREPGGSETQYF.

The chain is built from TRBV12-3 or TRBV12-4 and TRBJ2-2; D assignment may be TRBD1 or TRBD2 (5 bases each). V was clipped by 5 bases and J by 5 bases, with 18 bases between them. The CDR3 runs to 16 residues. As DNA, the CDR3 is TGTGCCAGCAGTATATGGGGACGCCAACCAACCGGGGAGCTGTTTTTT. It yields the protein CASSIWGRQPTGELFF.